The clone carrying this T cell receptor (beta chain) was seen at least ten times. Its antigen is not identified. Once RNA had been extracted, it was reverse transcribed into cDNA to act as the sequencing template. Repertoires were generated with immunoSEQ multiplex PCR, while TCRdb's copy carries only in-frame clones and drops some. The top ten clones hold about 20% of a sample with 79,000 or so clones, roughly 70% of them seen once. Treatment described: oral pan-JAK inhibitor, 5-10 mg twice daily. Punch biopsies of lesional scalp, plus peripheral blood, were taken from alopecia areata patients. This record belongs to a study of CD8+ T cells in alopecia areata. Across the study: Patients in the study were on tofacitinib for 6 to 18 months, then off it for 6 months.

Findings of the study overall: Many expanded lesional clones remained in scalp and blood on tofacitinib. Resident alphabeta T-cell populations of normal skin are likewise subject to sequencing in scalp samples.

The CDR3 loop spans 15 amino acids. Germline V gene sequence: CDR1 MGHRA, CDR2 YSYEKL. Unmatched junction bases numbered 4, after V lost 2 bases and J lost 8 bases. This TCR was recovered from a human donor with alopecia areata. The specimen was CD8+ T cells sorted from blood, collected at week 24, from a patient treated with tofacitinib. The chain is built from TRBV4-1 and TRBJ2-1, with 12 positions matching TRBD2. DNA for the CDR3: TGCGCCAGCAGCCAACTAGCGGGGGGGTGGGATGAGCAGTTCTTC. Its protein product is CASSQLAGGWDEQFF.